The clone carrying this T cell receptor beta chain was seen only a few times. Its antigen is not known. Through a sample-barcoded 5' primer and a J-beta primer mix, a second PCR was run for roughly 7 to 12 cycles. Via MiXCR, TCRdb re-called the 5' RACE reads, giving one row per CDR3 protein. The repertoire has 1.2 million to 1.5 million distinct CDR3 sequences, about 43% of them found once; the top ten carry 7% to 9.5%. With 6 bases removed from V and 5 bases from J, the gap between germline ends came to 7 bases. The germline V gene has CDR1 ENHRY and CDR2 SYGVKD. The CDR3 sequence is 11 residues long. About 10 milliliters of peripheral blood were drawn from each donor into EDTA-treated tubes. This specimen belongs to a study of blood T cells in healthy people across ages. Whole-study findings and limits: The study could not conclusively compare naive and antigen-experienced cells, given its unsorted PBMCs. It was the long-lived donors that had more naive CD4+ cells and higher diversity than aged donors.

The specimen sequenced was blood. The receptor was derived from a woman aged 18-29 years in good health. The rearrangement uses TRBV10-3 and TRBJ1-1, with a possible D match to TRBD1 (5 bases). CDR3 sequence: CAISKGTEAFF. The CDR3 nucleotides are TGTGCCATCAGCAAGGGGACTGAAGCTTTCTTT.